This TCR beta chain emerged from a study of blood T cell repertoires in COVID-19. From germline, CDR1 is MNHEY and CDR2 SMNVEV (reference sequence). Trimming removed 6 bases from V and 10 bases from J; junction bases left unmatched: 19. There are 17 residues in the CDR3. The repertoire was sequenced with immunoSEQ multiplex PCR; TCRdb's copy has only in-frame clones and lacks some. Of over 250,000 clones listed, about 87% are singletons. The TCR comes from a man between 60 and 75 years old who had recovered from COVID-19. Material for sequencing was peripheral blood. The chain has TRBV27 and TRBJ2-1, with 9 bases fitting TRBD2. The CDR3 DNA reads TGTGCCAGCAGGCTGCAGCCTCTCGGCGGGGGGGCTTGGGAGCAGTTCTTC. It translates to CASRLQPLGGGAWEQFF.